The TCR beta chain under discussion was sequenced for a study of T cell responses to AZD1222 COVID-19 vaccine. Overall study: Analyses pooled second doses at about 4 or about 12 weeks. Study outcomes and limitations: Possibly, clonal diversity was underestimated; donors were largely white British and included more females.

Only in-frame clones appear in the TCRdb table, and some are missing; sequencing was by immunoSEQ multiplex PCR. The repertoire includes 150,000 or so clones, about nine tenths of them detected once, and approximately 16% sits in the top ten. This clone was seen only once. What it binds is unknown. The CDR3 has 14 residues. Looked up from germline, CDR1 is LGHDT and CDR2 is YNNKEL (reference sequence). V was shortened by 0 bases and J by 6 bases, with 11 bases between the two germline ends. This clonotype was obtained from an adult in good health. Sequenced material: peripheral blood, taken on day 0 of AZD1222 vaccination. The J gene is TRBJ2-5, the V gene TRBV3-1 (or the pseudogene TRBV3-2); D gene ambiguous. The CDR3 is CASSQDSGRQTQYF. CDR3 in DNA: TGTGCCAGCAGCCAAGATTCGGGCAGACAGACCCAGTACTTC.